The rows below give T cell receptor beta chains drawn from one sample of a study of cytomegalovirus exposure and HLA in healthy donors. The table came from immunoSEQ multiplex PCR; TCRdb's copy has only in-frame clones and leaves some out. The table lists 100,000 to 120,000 clones, 70% to 90% of them singletons. Sequenced: PBMCs. The receptor source for this set is a man aged 40-49 years in good health and CMV-seronegative. The CDR3 runs from the conserved cysteine through the conserved F or W. The order of the fields is V gene, clone size, CDR3 length, J gene, D gene, CDR3 protein, CDR3 DNA. D genes are given only for firm matches. Expanded clones get a size class; other rows say once, few or many, or leave the size out.

TRBV29-1	NA	13	TRBJ2-7	NA	CSVELVSSYEQYF	TGCAGCGTTGAACTAGTAAGCTCCTACGAGCAGTACTTC
TRBV6-1	NA	11	TRBJ2-5	NA	CASSRQETQYF	TGTGCCAGCTCCCGGCAAGAGACCCAGTACTTC
TRBV6-5	NA	15	TRBJ1-5	NA	CASSYFPGTNQPQHF	TGTGCCAGCAGTTACTTCCCAGGGACAAATCAGCCCCAGCATTTT
TRBV27	NA	12	TRBJ2-7	NA	CASRRTPYEQYF	TGTGCCAGCAGGAGAACCCCCTACGAGCAGTACTTC
TRBV27	NA	18	TRBJ1-2	TRBD1	CASSFRPPSQGAPHGYTF	TGTGCCAGCAGTTTTAGGCCCCCCTCACAGGGGGCACCCCACGGCTACACCTTC
TRBV2	NA	13	TRBJ1-6	NA	CASIPVGESPLHF	TGTGCCAGCATTCCCGTAGGGGAATCACCCCTCCACTTT
TRBV5-1	NA	16	TRBJ1-1	NA	CASSPGTPRNRTEAFF	TGCGCCAGCAGCCCCGGGACACCCCGTAATAGAACTGAAGCTTTCTTT
TRBV6-6	NA	16	TRBJ1-1	NA	CASSFSGKIGNTEAFF	TGTGCCAGCAGTTTTTCAGGGAAGATTGGAAACACTGAAGCTTTCTTT
TRBV29-1	once	8	TRBJ1-2	NA	CSLGSDTF	TGCAGCCTAGGGAGTGACACCTTC
TRBV30	NA	13	TRBJ1-1	TRBD1	CAWKNRGYTEAFF	TGTGCCTGGAAGAACAGGGGGTACACTGAAGCTTTCTTT
TRBV28	NA	14	TRBJ2-1	TRBD1	CASSHPTGGSEQFF	TGTGCCAGCAGTCACCCGACAGGGGGCAGTGAGCAGTTCTTC
TRBV7-3	NA	14	TRBJ2-7	TRBD1	CASSRTGLPYEQYF	TGTGCCAGCAGCCGGACAGGGCTTCCTTACGAGCAGTACTTC
TRBV6-1	NA	17	TRBJ1-3	NA	CASSGGQGLSSGNTIYF	TGTGCCAGCAGTGGGGGTCAGGGTCTGAGCTCTGGAAACACCATATATTTT
TRBV7-7	NA	15	TRBJ1-4	TRBD1	CASSPEGADNEKLFF	TGTGCCAGCAGTCCGGAGGGGGCAGATAATGAAAAACTGTTTTTT
TRBV19	NA	15	TRBJ1-5	TRBD1	CASSTPWDRGQPQHF	TGTGCCAGTAGTACCCCCTGGGACAGAGGTCAGCCCCAGCATTTT